The clone carrying this TCR beta chain has only one observation. Antigen: not known. Only in-frame clones appear in the TCRdb table, and some are missing; sequencing was by immunoSEQ multiplex PCR. Found here are 50,000 to 70,000 clones, 55% to 75% of them singletons; the top ten hold approximately 22%. Scientists isolated CD4+ T cells after a roughly 10-day culture period ended. This person's SARS-CoV-2 infection, confirmed by PCR, occurred between March and December 2020. These data come from a study of vaccination effects on CD4 cells after COVID-19. On the study more broadly: At 16 days and one week before vaccination, a couple of convalescent patients gave samples.

This CDR3 is 14 amino acids long. Germline V lookup: CDR1 MNHEY, CDR2 SVGEGT. V was clipped by 2 bases and J by 0 bases, with 2 bases between them. This sequence was found in a human donor who had a prior SARS-CoV-2 infection. The material was CD4+ T cells from PBMCs cultured without peptide, obtained before COVID-19 vaccination. The gene calls are TRBV6-2 or TRBV6-3 and TRBJ2-6; D unclear. The CDR3 reads CASSYVSGANVLTF. As DNA, the CDR3 is TGTGCCAGCAGTTACGTCTCTGGGGCCAACGTCCTGACTTTC.